These 20 T cell receptor beta chains came from one sample sequenced in a study of cytomegalovirus exposure and HLA in healthy donors. TCRdb keeps only in-frame clones here, not all; method: immunoSEQ multiplex PCR. Of roughly 180,000 clones listed, 86% were seen once; the top ten hold 6% to 8%. Sequenced: PBMCs. The receptors were sampled from a man aged 25-45 years in good health and CMV-seropositive.

This chain uses TRBV6-1 with TRBJ2-7; weak D call: TRBD1 (6 bases). V dropped 6 bases and J dropped 6 bases, with 21 bases sitting between them. This CDR3 contains 15 residues. The germline gives CDR1 MNHNS, CDR2 SASEGT. CDR3 in DNA: TGTGCCAGCAGCGTACAGGGCTCGTTGGTAGGCGAGCAGTACTTC. Translated, it gives CASSVQGSLVGEQYF.

V is TRBV5-4 and J is TRBJ2-7; no clear D gene. Trimming took 1 base from V and 5 from J, leaving 4 bases between them. The CDR3 runs 11 residues. Looked up from germline, CDR1 is SGHNT and CDR2 is YYREEE (reference sequence). CDR3 in DNA: TGTGCCAGCAGCTTGATGAACGAGCAGTACTTC. Translating it yields CASSLMNEQYF. Using reference TRBV5-4 and TRBJ2-7 for the parts outside the CDR3, the full variable domain is ETGVTQSPTHLIKTRGQQVTLRCSSQSGHNTVSWYQQALGQGPQFIFQYYREEENGRGNFPPRFSGLQFPNYSSELNVNALELDDSALYLCASSLMNEQYFGPGTRLTVT.

The table lists this clone with a count of one. The chain has TRBV9 and TRBJ2-4; possibly TRBD1 for D (6 bases). V was trimmed by 0 bases and J by 8 bases, leaving 12 bases between them. CDR3 size: 14 residues. The germline V gene has CDR1 SGDLS and CDR2 YYNGEE. In nucleotides, the CDR3 is TGTGCCAGCAGCGTAGGGGCAGGGGAACACATTCAGTACTTC. Translating it yields CASSVGAGEHIQYF.

This chain connects TRBV9 to TRBJ2-4; D possibly corresponds to TRBD2 (5 bases). V lost 2 bases, J lost 5 bases, and 20 bases lay in between. The germline gives CDR1 SGDLS, CDR2 YYNGEE. The CDR3 loop spans 17 amino acids. CDR3 nucleotides: TGTGCCAGCAGCGTCGGACCCGTACTAGAGTTCGAAAACATTCAGTACTTC. Its protein product is CASSVGPVLEFENIQYF.

The V call is TRBV28, the J call TRBJ2-1; weak D call: TRBD2 (6 bases). V lost 5 bases to trimming and J lost 3 bases, with 8 bases between them. Germline assignment: CDR1 MDHEN and CDR2 SYDVKM. The CDR3 loop spans 13 amino acids. CDR3 in DNA: TGTGCCAGCAGTCCCGGGAGCTACAATGAGCAGTTCTTC. Encoded protein: CASSPGSYNEQFF.

The chain uses TRBV5-1 and TRBJ1-4; 7 bases agree with TRBD1. V gave up 4 bases and J gave up 1 base; unmatched junction bases: 4. The CDR3 is made up of 15 amino acids. Per the germline V gene, CDR1 is SGHRS and CDR2 is YFSETQ. The chain's CDR3 is CASSVGTETNEKLFF. CDR3 bases: TGCGCCAGCAGCGTCGGGACAGAAACTAATGAAAAACTGTTTTTT. The full variable domain, in which reference TRBV5-1 and TRBJ1-4 provide the parts outside the CDR3, is KAGVTQTPRYLIKTRGQQVTLSCSPISGHRSVSWYQQTPGQGLQFLFEYFSETQRNKGNFPGRFSGRQFSNSRSEMNVSTLELGDSALYLCASSVGTETNEKLFFGSGTQLSVL.

The V gene is TRBV4-1, the J gene TRBJ1-1; D is unresolved. V was clipped by 0 bases and J by 5 bases, with 10 bases between them. The CDR3 has 14 amino acids. Germline V gives CDR1 MGHRA, CDR2 YSYEKL. In nucleotides, the CDR3 is TGCGCCAGCAGCCAAGAAGTGGGGTGGACTGAAGCTTTCTTT. Amino acids: CASSQEVGWTEAFF.

CDR3: CASSRGQVYEQYF. The CDR3 DNA is TGCGCCAGCAGCCGGGGACAGGTCTACGAGCAGTACTTC. The rearrangement uses TRBV5-1 and TRBJ2-7; 8 positions match TRBD1. The V gene end was trimmed by 4 bases and the J gene end by 3 bases; junction bases not matched to a gene: 3. The CDR3 runs 13 residues. Looked up from germline, CDR1 is SGHRS and CDR2 is YFSETQ. The variable domain in full, with the rest retrieved from reference TRBV5-1 and TRBJ2-7, is KAGVTQTPRYLIKTRGQQVTLSCSPISGHRSVSWYQQTPGQGLQFLFEYFSETQRNKGNFPGRFSGRQFSNSRSEMNVSTLELGDSALYLCASSRGQVYEQYFGPGTRLTVT.

The chain combines TRBV27 with TRBJ2-7, with 7 positions matching TRBD1. With 4 bases clipped from V and 3 bases from J, the junction kept 3 bases outside the gene matches. CDR3 length: 13 residues. In germline, CDR1 is MNHEY, CDR2 SMNVEV (reference sequence). In nucleotides, the CDR3 is TGTGCCAGCAGTTGGGACAGAAACTACGAGCAGTACTTC. This translates into CASSWDRNYEQYF.

This sequence joins TRBV7-9 and TRBJ2-3; D is perhaps TRBD1 or TRBD2 (5 bases each). Germline V lookup: CDR1 SEHNR, CDR2 FQNEAQ (reference sequence). V shed 5 bases and J shed 6 bases, with 21 bases lying between them. CDR3 length: 16 residues. The chain's CDR3 is CASSRTSGPGPDTQYF. The CDR3 coding sequence is TGTGCCAGCAGCCGTACATCGGGGCCGGGCCCCGATACGCAGTATTTT.

Here the CDR3 reads CASSLHLRGQGTYEQYF. Here the CDR3 DNA reads TGCGCCAGCAGCTTGCACCTCAGGGGCCAGGGGACCTACGAGCAGTACTTC. The chain couples TRBV5-1 to TRBJ2-7, with a weak D call TRBD1 (6 bases). Trimming stripped 1 base from V and 2 bases from J, with 19 bases between. CDR1 and CDR2 (germline): SGHRS, YFSETQ. This CDR3 is 17 amino acids long.

This clone was detected only once. The genes are TRBV6-5 and TRBJ1-2; D unresolved. This CDR3 region has 12 residues. The germline CDR1 and CDR2 sequences are MNHEY and SVGAGI. Trimming shortened V by 2 bases and J by 7 bases, and 8 bases separated the two germline ends. CDR3 in amino acids: CASSYREGGYTF. In DNA form, the CDR3 reads TGTGCCAGCAGTTACAGGGAGGGTGGCTACACCTTC.

The chain combines TRBV4-2 with TRBJ2-7; a weak D match, TRBD1 (5 bases). This CDR3 comprises 17 residues. Germline CDR1 and CDR2: LGHNA and YNFKEQ. V shed 1 base and J shed 4 bases, with 20 bases lying between them. The chain's CDR3 is CASSQGGAVPELYEQYF. CDR3 DNA sequence: TGTGCCAGCAGCCAAGGGGGCGCCGTCCCCGAATTATACGAGCAGTACTTC.

This chain joins TRBV7-3 and TRBJ2-3, with 9 nucleotides matching TRBD2. Germline assignment: CDR1 SGHTA and CDR2 FQGTGA. The CDR3 has 15 residues. Germline trimming cut 7 bases from V and 2 bases from J; bases unmatched to any gene: 7. Here the CDR3 reads CASNLSGGLTDTQYF. The CDR3 nucleotides are TGTGCCAGCAACCTTAGCGGGGGCCTCACAGATACGCAGTATTTT.

The genes are TRBV5-1 and TRBJ2-1, with TRBD2 matching 9 bases. J was trimmed by 0 bases and V by 0 bases; bases with no gene match: 1. The CDR3 is 16 residues long. CDR1 SGHRS and CDR2 YFSETQ come from the germline V gene. CDR3 in amino acids: CASSLVSGSSYNEQFF. CDR3 nucleotides: TGCGCCAGCAGCTTGGTTAGCGGGAGCTCCTACAATGAGCAGTTCTTC.

The J gene is TRBJ1-2, the V gene TRBV7-8; no clear D. Trimming removed 2 bases from V and 12 bases from J, with 16 bases in between. Germline CDR1 is SGHVS and CDR2 is FQNEAQ. CDR3 length equals 13 residues. The chain's CDR3 is CASSLSSGVADTF. The CDR3 DNA sequence: TGTGCCAGCAGCTTAAGTTCAGGAGTTGCGGACACCTTC.

Notes on this clone: Other DNA sequences in the sample encode the same CDR3. This chain connects TRBV5-1 to TRBJ1-5; D is perhaps TRBD1 (6 bases). This CDR3 spans 13 amino acids. Germline CDR1 SGHRS, CDR2 YFSETQ. The V end lost 5 bases, the J end lost 4 bases, and 10 bases lay between the germline ends. CDR3 residues: CASSLGQNQPQHF. Written as DNA, the CDR3 is TGCGCCAGCAGTCTTGGACAGAATCAGCCCCAGCATTTT.

This chain links TRBV20-1 with TRBJ2-7, with D possibly being TRBD1 or TRBD2 (5 bases each). Trimming removed 3 bases from V and 5 bases from J, with 8 bases in between. In germline, CDR1 is DFQATT, CDR2 SNEGSKA (reference sequence). CDR3 length: 11 amino acids. The CDR3 loop reads CSASQGDEQYF. DNA of the CDR3: TGCAGTGCTAGTCAGGGAGACGAGCAGTACTTC.

The chain has TRBV2 and TRBJ2-7, with unresolved D. The CDR3 runs to 13 residues. The germline gives CDR1 SNHLY, CDR2 FYNNEI. V shed 6 bases and J shed 7 bases, with 16 bases lying between them. The CDR3 bases are TGTGCCAGCAGCCCCCACACCTTGGGTGAGCAGTACTTC. It specifies CASSPHTLGEQYF.

The rearrangement joins TRBV5-1 to TRBJ2-3; 7 positions match TRBD1. The CDR3 runs 15 residues. With V trimmed by 8 bases and J by 2 bases, 11 bases remained unmatched. The V gene's germline CDR1 is SGHRS and CDR2 YFSETQ. The CDR3 region has the DNA TGCGCCAGGGATAATGGGACAGCCGCCACAGATACGCAGTATTTT. Its translation is CARDNGTAATDTQYF.